This T cell receptor (beta chain) was captured in a study of OX40 agonist ivuxolimab in advanced cancers. At the level of the study: Among those enrolled, mean age was about 60 years (range roughly 20 to 79) and less than 90% were male.

Study-wide results and caveats: CD8+ T cells averaged more expanded clones than CD4+.

Germline lookup yields CDR1 WSHSY and CDR2 SAAADI. The CDR3 is 13 amino acids. V lost 7 bases and J lost 1, with 8 bases in between. Measured with immunoSEQ multiplex PCR; TCRdb has only the in-frame clones, and not every one. Here the sample spans 70,000 to 85,000 clones, roughly 84% being singletons. On this clone: Its cognate antigen is unknown.

The sequence was collected from an adult with an advanced solid tumor such as melanoma, head and neck, liver or kidney cancer. Sequenced here: CD4+ or CD8+ T cells sorted from blood, sampled in a trial of the OX40 agonist ivuxolimab. This chain links TRBV10-2 with TRBJ1-5; D gene unclear. Here the CDR3 DNA reads TGCGCCAGCACTTGGGAAAGCAATCAGCCCCAGCATTTT. As protein: CASTWESNQPQHF.